These 27 T cell receptor beta chains were all obtained from the same sample, sequenced in a study of cytomegalovirus exposure and HLA in healthy donors. PCR was performed using 60 Vbeta and 13 Jbeta primers. Sequencing used immunoSEQ multiplex PCR; TCRdb keeps in-frame clones, though not all of them. This table has tens of thousands of clones, under 80% appearing once. Material: PBMCs. Every receptor here comes from a male donor in good health and CMV-seropositive.

By its share, this clone is medium-sized. J is TRBJ2-1 and V is TRBV7-3; D unresolved. This CDR3 is built from 13 residues. CDR1 and CDR2 from the germline V gene are SGHTA and FQGTGA. V shed 2 bases and J shed 6 bases, with 8 bases lying between them. The CDR3 loop reads CASSLAPGNEQFF. In DNA form, the CDR3 reads TGTGCCAGCAGCTTAGCCCCGGGCAATGAGCAGTTCTTC.

V usage is TRBV21-1 and J usage is TRBJ2-7; TRBD1, the table's D call, was not compared with the DNA. TRBV21-1 is a documented pseudogene. This CDR3 contains 15 residues. The chain's CDR3 is CASSKPATASYEQYF. CDR3 DNA sequence: TGTGCCAGCAGCAAACCGGCGACAGCGTCCTACGAGCAGTACTTC.

The chain couples TRBV4-1 to TRBJ1-6; no clear D gene. Trimming shortened V by 1 base and J by 9 bases, and 7 bases separated the two germline ends. CDR1 MGHRA and CDR2 YSYEKL come from the germline V gene. This CDR3 region has 13 residues. The chain's CDR3 is CASSQVGVSPLHF. The CDR3 nucleotides are TGCGCCAGCAGCCAAGTCGGGGTTTCACCCCTCCACTTT.

Concerning this clone itself: Additional DNA sequences in this sample encode the identical CDR3. This sequence joins TRBV7-2 and TRBJ2-3; D remains unclear. Trimming pared 5 bases from V and 1 base from J, leaving 13 bases between. Germline CDR1 is SGHTA and CDR2 is FQGNSA. The CDR3 is 15 amino acids. The CDR3 loop reads CASSPDSGGTDTQYF. CDR3 DNA: TGTGCCAGCAGCCCAGACTCCGGCGGCACAGATACGCAGTATTTT.

The V call is TRBV20-1, the J call TRBJ1-1, with 8 bases fitting TRBD1. Looked up from germline, CDR1 is DFQATT and CDR2 is SNEGSKA (reference sequence). The CDR3 is made up of 11 amino acids. V shed 6 bases and J 11 bases; nucleotides not matched to a gene: 8. The CDR3 loop is CSAHPRTGAFF. The CDR3 bases are TGCAGTGCCCACCCCAGGACAGGGGCTTTCTTT.

This clone appeared a few times. The chain combines TRBV7-9 with TRBJ2-7; 9 nucleotides line up with TRBD2. Germline assignment: CDR1 SEHNR and CDR2 FQNEAQ (reference sequence). V trimming: 6 bases; J trimming: 5 bases; junction bases outside the gene matches: 11. The CDR3 is 15 amino acids. The CDR3 loop reads CASRPAGGPPNEQYF. The DNA of the CDR3 is TGTGCCAGCAGGCCAGCGGGGGGCCCGCCGAACGAGCAGTACTTC.

This clone was counted only a few times. In DNA form, the CDR3 reads TGTGCCAGCAGTTTATCAGGGGGCAATCAGCCCCAGCATTTT. This sequence encodes CASSLSGGNQPQHF. V is TRBV27 and J is TRBJ1-5; tentatively, D is TRBD1 (5 bases). Germline CDR1 is MNHEY and CDR2 is SMNVEV (reference sequence). V was clipped by 0 bases and J by 2 bases, with 5 bases between them. The CDR3 length is 14 residues.

The CDR3 is CAWSVTKHNSPLHF. Here the CDR3 DNA reads TGTGCCTGGAGTGTAACCAAGCATAATTCACCCCTCCACTTT. V and J are TRBV30 and TRBJ1-6, with unresolved D. The germline V gene has CDR1 GTSNPN and CDR2 SVGIG (reference sequence). The CDR3 is made up of 14 amino acids. The V end lost 0 bases, the J end lost 5 bases, and 8 bases lay between the germline ends.

The CDR3 DNA is TGTGCCAGCAGCTTAGAACTAGCGGGGGGATATATGGGGGATGAGCAGTTCTTC. As protein: CASSLELAGGYMGDEQFF. The chain couples TRBV7-9 to TRBJ2-1, with 12 bases lining up with TRBD2. With V trimmed by 1 base and J by 8 bases, 12 bases remained unmatched. Germline CDR1 SEHNR, CDR2 FQNEAQ (reference sequence). The length of the CDR3 is 18 residues.

The chain uses TRBV9 and TRBJ2-3, with no clear D. Trimming removed 3 bases from V and 3 bases from J, with 8 bases in between. CDR3 length equals 13 residues. Germline V CDR1 and CDR2: SGDLS, YYNGEE. This CDR3 reads CASSGLVTDTQYF. The DNA for the CDR3 is TGTGCCAGCAGCGGACTGGTGACAGATACGCAGTATTTT.

The table lists this clone with a count of one. This chain connects TRBV5-4 to TRBJ2-7; 9 bases map to TRBD1. The CDR3 is 14 residues long. Germline CDR1 SGHNT, CDR2 YYREEE (reference sequence). V gave up 4 bases and J gave up 3 bases; unmatched junction bases: 5. The CDR3 loop reads CASSEGQGLYEQYF. CDR3 sequence (DNA): TGTGCCAGCAGCGAGGGACAGGGACTCTACGAGCAGTACTTC.

This clone was seen more than once but under ten times. V usage is TRBV19 and J usage is TRBJ2-5; 10 nucleotides match TRBD2. The CDR3 is made up of 16 amino acids. Germline CDR1 is LNHDA and CDR2 is SQIVND (reference sequence). Trimming removed 4 bases from V and 2 bases from J; junction bases left unmatched: 7. The CDR3: CASSTAGGAPQETQYF. CDR3 bases: TGTGCCAGTAGTACAGCGGGGGGGGCCCCACAAGAGACCCAGTACTTC.

V usage is TRBV2 and J usage is TRBJ1-2; tentative D call: TRBD1 (5 bases). There are 12 residues in the CDR3. Trimming removed 7 bases from V and 7 bases from J, with 13 bases in between. CDR1 and CDR2 from the germline V gene are SNHLY and FYNNEI. CDR3 nucleotide sequence: TGTGCCAGCATCAGGGCTCGGAGTGGCTACACCTTC. Translating gives CASIRARSGYTF.

The V and J genes are TRBV9 and TRBJ2-1, with TRBD2 matching 11 bases. Unmatched junction bases numbered 12, after V lost 3 bases and J lost 4 bases. Germline CDR1 SGDLS, CDR2 YYNGEE. This CDR3 comprises 18 residues. The CDR3, as DNA: TGTGCCAGCAGCGCCCTAGGTAGCGGGGGGGCCAAGTACAATGAGCAGTTCTTC. This gives the protein CASSALGSGGAKYNEQFF.

The rearrangement links TRBV5-1 to TRBJ2-5, with D tentatively TRBD1 (6 bases). Germline V gives CDR1 SGHRS, CDR2 YFSETQ. V was clipped by 7 bases and J by 0 bases, with 13 bases between them. This CDR3 is built from 14 residues. CDR3 in amino acids: CASFSGQYQETQYF. For the CDR3, the DNA is TGCGCCAGCTTTTCCGGACAGTACCAAGAGACCCAGTACTTC.

The chain links TRBV19 to TRBJ1-3; D call uncertain. Trimming pared 7 bases from V and 0 bases from J, leaving 7 bases between. In germline, CDR1 is LNHDA, CDR2 SQIVND (reference sequence). The CDR3 runs to 13 residues. The CDR3 DNA sequence: TGTGCCAGTACTCTCGTCTCTGGAAACACCATATATTTT. Its translation is CASTLVSGNTIYF.

The DNA of the CDR3 is TGTGCCAGCAGCCGCTTAGGGGCGAGCGGGGGGAACACCGGGGAGCTGTTTTTT. Protein sequence: CASSRLGASGGNTGELFF. V is TRBV7-6 and J is TRBJ2-2; 8 nucleotides line up with TRBD2. Germline V lookup: CDR1 SGHVS, CDR2 FNYEAQ. With V trimmed by 5 bases and J by 1 base, 12 bases remained unmatched. The length of the CDR3 is 18 residues.

V usage is TRBV5-1 and J usage is TRBJ2-7, with D possibly TRBD2 on 5 matching bases. The CDR3 covers 15 residues. Germline V gene lookup returns CDR1 SGHRS and CDR2 YFSETQ. V lost 6 bases, J lost 4 bases, and 20 bases lay in between. For the CDR3, the DNA is TGCGCCAGCACCCTGGCACCCCCCCCGGGATACGAGCAGTACTTC. Protein: CASTLAPPPGYEQYF.

The chain employs TRBV4-1 and TRBJ2-7, with D possibly TRBD2 on 6 matching bases. The CDR3 contains 14 residues. Trimming left V 5 bases short and J 1 base short, with 12 bases between. Germline loops: CDR1 MGHRA, CDR2 YSYEKL. For the CDR3, the DNA is TGCGCCAGCAGCGCCTCGGGGGTTTCCTACGAGCAGTACTTC. This gives the protein CASSASGVSYEQYF.

The chain couples TRBV5-4 to TRBJ1-1; D perhaps matches TRBD1 (6 bases). The CDR3 is 13 amino acids. CDR1 is SGHNT and CDR2 is YYREEE in the germline V gene (reference sequence). V shed 2 bases and J shed 1 base, with 6 bases lying between them. The CDR3 DNA sequence: TGTGCCAGCAGCTTCAGGGGGAACACTGAAGCTTTCTTT. Translation: CASSFRGNTEAFF.

The V and J genes are TRBV4-3 and TRBJ2-3; TRBD2 aligns across 11 bases. This CDR3 has 18 amino acids. J was trimmed by 5 bases and V by 0 bases; bases with no gene match: 10. CDR1 is LGHNA and CDR2 is YSLEER in the germline V gene. The CDR3: CASSQERLAGGLKDTQYF. CDR3 nucleotide sequence: TGCGCCAGCAGCCAAGAACGTCTAGCGGGGGGTCTGAAAGATACGCAGTATTTT.

This chain joins TRBV5-1 and TRBJ2-5, with 11 bases identical to TRBD1. V trimming: 0 bases; J trimming: 2 bases; junction bases outside the gene matches: 3. The CDR3 contains 16 residues. The germline gives CDR1 SGHRS, CDR2 YFSETQ. The CDR3 here is CASSLVWDRGQETQYF. As DNA, the CDR3 is TGCGCCAGCAGCTTGGTATGGGACAGGGGGCAAGAGACCCAGTACTTC. Full variable domain (remainder filled in from reference TRBV5-1 and TRBJ2-5): KAGVTQTPRYLIKTRGQQVTLSCSPISGHRSVSWYQQTPGQGLQFLFEYFSETQRNKGNFPGRFSGRQFSNSRSEMNVSTLELGDSALYLCASSLVWDRGQETQYFGPGTRLLVL.

The V call is TRBV9, the J call TRBJ2-7; TRBD1 agrees at 10 bases. Looked up from germline, CDR1 is SGDLS and CDR2 is YYNGEE. V shed 3 bases and J 2 bases; nucleotides not matched to a gene: 5. There are 15 residues in the CDR3. The CDR3 sequence: CASSDDRGPTYEQYF. The CDR3 region has the DNA TGTGCCAGCAGCGACGACAGGGGGCCAACCTACGAGCAGTACTTC.

The rearrangement joins TRBV5-4 to TRBJ2-7, with D possibly matching TRBD2 (6 bases). Germline V lookup: CDR1 SGHNT, CDR2 YYREEE (reference sequence). The CDR3 covers 16 residues. V lost 3 bases and J lost 0, with 16 bases in between. The CDR3 loop is CASSSYRDSSSYEQYF. CDR3 bases: TGTGCCAGCAGCTCTTACCGGGACTCAAGCTCCTACGAGCAGTACTTC.

This rearrangement joins TRBV27 to TRBJ1-5; 7 nucleotides line up with TRBD1. The V gene end was trimmed by 6 bases and the J gene end by 2 bases; junction bases not matched to a gene: 10. Germline V gene data show CDR1 as MNHEY and CDR2 as SMNVEV (reference sequence). The CDR3 totals 16 residues. CDR3 sequence reads: CASSALRGTGNQPQHF. The CDR3 coding sequence is TGTGCCAGCAGCGCACTCAGGGGGACGGGCAATCAGCCCCAGCATTTT.

The gene calls are TRBV11-1 and TRBJ1-5, with D unclear. Deletions cut 1 base from V and 5 bases from J, with 18 bases between. Germline V gene sequence: CDR1 SGHAT, CDR2 FQDESV (reference sequence). This CDR3 contains 17 residues. The CDR3 bases are TGTGCCAGCAGCTTAGTCAGTGGGCCTCGGTATGATCAGCCCCAGCATTTT. Protein product: CASSLVSGPRYDQPQHF.

This chain connects TRBV19 to TRBJ1-2; the D gene is possibly TRBD1 (5 bases). The V gene lost 4 bases and the J gene lost 3 bases, with 15 bases spanning the gap. CDR1 is LNHDA, CDR2 SQIVND, per germline (reference sequence). This CDR3 is built from 15 residues. The DNA for the CDR3 is TGTGCCAGTAGTAACCTATTGGCGGGGGACTATGGCTACACCTTC. It encodes CASSNLLAGDYGYTF.